These T cell receptor beta chains were read from a single sample in a study of T cell responses to AZD1222 COVID-19 vaccine. Method: immunoSEQ multiplex PCR; TCRdb's copy keeps in-frame clones and lacks some. There are fewer than 70,000 clones in the sample; around 90% occur only once, and 4.9% lies in the top ten. Sequences were derived from peripheral blood, sampled on day 0 of AZD1222 vaccination. These receptors were taken from an adult in good health. The CDR3 runs from the conserved cysteine through the conserved F or W. D genes are given only for firm matches. Only part of the rows carry a size: once, few, many, or a class if the clone is expanded.

NA,TRBJ1-4,TRBV7-9,NA,TGTGCCAGCAGCTCCCCTGGGCTCGGCGAAAAACTGTTTTTT,CASSSPGLGEKLFF
TRBD2,TRBJ2-3,TRBV3-1/TRBV3-2,few,TGTGCCAGCAGCCCCTACGGAACTAGCGGGGGGAAAACAGATACGCAGTATTTT,CASSPYGTSGGKTDTQYF
NA,TRBJ2-1,TRBV5-1,NA,TGCGCCAGCAGCTGGGGGTCGCTCTACAATGAGCAGTTCTTC,CASSWGSLYNEQFF
NA,TRBJ2-3,TRBV5-1,NA,TGCGCCAGCAGACCTGGGGGAGGAGATACGCAGTATTTT,CASRPGGGDTQYF
NA,TRBJ1-2,TRBV20-1,NA,TGCAGTGCTAGTTTGGCAGGGGATGGCTACACCTTC,CSASLAGDGYTF
NA,TRBJ2-5,TRBV5-6,once,TGTGCCAGCAGCTTGTCTGGGGCCACACTTTCTGGGACCCAGTACTTC,CASSLSGATLSGTQYF
NA,TRBJ1-5,TRBV6-5,NA,TGTGCCAGCAGGCAAACAGGGAATAGCAATCAGCCCCAGCATTTT,CASRQTGNSNQPQHF
NA,TRBJ1-2,TRBV18,NA,TGTGCCAGCTCACCACAGAACCGGGGGGTTTATGGCTACACCTTC,CASSPQNRGVYGYTF
TRBD1,TRBJ1-2,TRBV11-2,once,TGTGCCAGCAGCTCGACGTTGACAGGGAACTATGGCTACACCTTC,CASSSTLTGNYGYTF
NA,TRBJ1-4,TRBV5-1,NA,TGCGCCAGCAGCATACAGGGAGAAACTAATGAAAAACTGTTTTTT,CASSIQGETNEKLFF
NA,TRBJ1-1,TRBV12-3/TRBV12-4,once,TGTGCCAGCAGTTTTTCTGTGAACACTGAAGCTTTCTTT,CASSFSVNTEAFF
NA,TRBJ1-5,TRBV19,NA,TGTGCCAGTAGTATAGACCCCCAGCATTTT,CASSIDPQHF
NA,TRBJ1-3,TRBV11-2,NA,TGTGCCAGCAGCTTAGGTTTTACGGGGGCAAGTGGAAACACCATATATTTT,CASSLGFTGASGNTIYF
NA,TRBJ1-1,TRBV7-2,NA,TGTGCCAGCAGCTTACAGGGAGGCACTGAAGCTTTCTTT,CASSLQGGTEAFF
NA,TRBJ1-1,TRBV7-3,NA,TGTGCCAGCAGCTTGACAGGCAGGAACACTGAAGCTTTCTTT,CASSLTGRNTEAFF
NA,TRBJ1-5,TRBV12-3/TRBV12-4,NA,TGTGCCAGCAGCTACAGAAATCAGCCCCAGCATTTT,CASSYRNQPQHF
NA,TRBJ2-2,TRBV11-3,NA,TGTGCCAGCAGCCCGGGGACACTTACCGGGGAGCTGTTTTTT,CASSPGTLTGELFF
TRBD2,TRBJ2-3,TRBV5-1,NA,TGCGCCAGCATCCCGACTAGCGGGGGGCGCACAGATACGCAGTATTTT,CASIPTSGGRTDTQYF
TRBD2,TRBJ2-1,TRBV5-1,NA,TGCGCCAGCAGCGCTAGCGGGGACTACAATGAGCAGTTCTTC,CASSASGDYNEQFF
NA,TRBJ1-2,TRBV4-2,NA,TGTGCCAGCAGCCAAACCTACGGACAGACTTATGGCTACACCTTC,CASSQTYGQTYGYTF
TRBD1,TRBJ2-2,TRBV5-1,NA,TGCGCCAGCAGCAAACCGGACAGGCTCCTGGGGGAGCTGTTTTTT,CASSKPDRLLGELFF
TRBD1,TRBJ2-7,TRBV27,NA,TGTGCCAGCAGTTGGGGACAGGGAGTTTCCTACGAGCAGTACTTC,CASSWGQGVSYEQYF
NA,TRBJ1-4,TRBV9,NA,TGTGCCAGCAGCGTAGGAGGGGCGGGGGGTGAAAAACTGTTTTTT,CASSVGGAGGEKLFF
TRBD2,TRBJ2-3,TRBV11-2,NA,TGTGCCAGCAGCGACGGACTAGGGAATACGCAGTATTTT,CASSDGLGNTQYF
NA,TRBJ1-2,TRBV5-1,NA,TGCGCCAGCAGCTTGTCCTATACACCCAGCTACACCTTC,CASSLSYTPSYTF
NA,TRBJ1-4,TRBV6-1,few,TGTGCCAGCAGTGAAGTCCAGGGGTATCATGAAAAACTGTTTTTT,CASSEVQGYHEKLFF
NA,TRBJ2-3,TRBV5-4,medium-sized,TGTGCCAGCAGATCCCAAGGGGGGGGCACAGATACGCAGTATTTT,CASRSQGGGTDTQYF
TRBD1,TRBJ1-5,TRBV16,NA,TGTGCCAGCAGCCACAGGGACAGGGATCAGCCCCAGCATTTT,CASSHRDRDQPQHF
NA,TRBJ2-5,TRBV12-3/TRBV12-4,NA,TGTGCCAGCAGTTTAGGTGACCAAGAGACCCAGTACTTC,CASSLGDQETQYF
NA,TRBJ1-1,TRBV15,NA,TGTGCCACCAGCAGAGATGTAGCGGGGAACACTGAAGCTTTCTTT,CATSRDVAGNTEAFF
TRBD2,TRBJ2-3,TRBV5-1,NA,TGCGCCAGCAGCCCTCGGTCGGGAGGGCTGGATACGCAGTATTTT,CASSPRSGGLDTQYF
NA,TRBJ1-5,TRBV20-1,NA,TGCAGTGCTAGTTTGGCAGATTCTACTAGCAATCAGCCCCAGCATTTT,CSASLADSTSNQPQHF
TRBD1,TRBJ1-2,TRBV3-1/TRBV3-2,NA,TGTGCCAGCAGACAGGGGGCCTATGGCTACACCTTC,CASRQGAYGYTF
NA,TRBJ2-4,TRBV18,NA,TGTGCCAGCTCACCAGAGAACTTAGCCAAAAACATTCAGTACTTC,CASSPENLAKNIQYF
NA,TRBJ1-3,TRBV5-1,few,TGCGCCAGCAGCTTCGGACAGCCGAGCTCTGGAAACACCATATATTTT,CASSFGQPSSGNTIYF
NA,TRBJ2-3,TRBV12-5,NA,TGTGCTAGTGGTTACACGGAGGTAGATACGCAGTATTTT,CASGYTEVDTQYF
NA,TRBJ2-3,TRBV6-5,NA,TGTGCCAGCAGTCGGGACAGCACAGATACGCAGTATTTT,CASSRDSTDTQYF
NA,TRBJ2-3,TRBV7-3,NA,TGTGCCAGCAGCTTAGACGGGGGCGCTTCTTGGGATACGCAGTATTTT,CASSLDGGASWDTQYF
NA,TRBJ2-2,TRBV6-7,medium-sized,TGTGCCAGCAGTCCCCCGGGGAAGACAGGGGAGCTGTTTTTT,CASSPPGKTGELFF
NA,TRBJ1-4,TRBV24-1,NA,TGTGCCACCAGTGATTTCCTTGGGCAGGGGAAACTGTTTTTT,CATSDFLGQGKLFF
NA,TRBJ1-5,TRBV7-2,NA,TGTGCCAGCAGCTTATCCGAGCCAGCCGGTGGCAATCAGCCCCAGCATTTT,CASSLSEPAGGNQPQHF
NA,TRBJ1-1,TRBV19,once,TGTGCCAGTAGTATGGCGAATACGAACACTGAAGCTTTCTTT,CASSMANTNTEAFF
TRBD1,TRBJ1-3,TRBV5-1,NA,TGCGCCAGCAGCTTGGGGACAGGTGGAAACACCATATATTTT,CASSLGTGGNTIYF
NA,TRBJ2-5,TRBV6-5,medium-sized,TGTGCCAGCAGTTACATGGGTGGGGAGACCCAGTACTTC,CASSYMGGETQYF
TRBD2,TRBJ2-5,TRBV2,once,TGTGCCAGCTTAACTAGCGGGGGCTGGGAGACCCAGTACTTC,CASLTSGGWETQYF
TRBD2,TRBJ2-3,TRBV11-3,NA,TGTGCCAGCAGCTCCGGGGGGGGTCTAGGGGCAGATACGCAGTATTTT,CASSSGGGLGADTQYF
NA,TRBJ1-3,TRBV19,once,TGTGCCAGTAGTATAGGGGAGGGGAGAAGCTCTGGAAACACCATATATTTT,CASSIGEGRSSGNTIYF
NA,TRBJ2-7,TRBV3-1/TRBV3-2,NA,TGTGCCAGCAGCCGGACGCAGGGGCCCCGGTCCCACGAGCAGTACTTC,CASSRTQGPRSHEQYF
TRBD1,TRBJ1-5,TRBV3-1/TRBV3-2,NA,TGTGCCAGCAGGAATCGCAAGGTCAAGACAGGGATGGACAGCAATCAGCCCCAGCATTTT,CASRNRKVKTGMDSNQPQHF
NA,TRBJ2-2,TRBV4-1,NA,TGCGCCAGCAGCCAAGATGCGAACACCGGGGAGCTGTTTTTT,CASSQDANTGELFF